The 22 T cell receptor beta chains below come from one sample, sequenced in a study of control samples from healthy donors and cancer patients. Profiled with immunoSEQ multiplex PCR; TCRdb holds only in-frame clones, not every one. The sample shows about 120,000 clones, 88% of them seen only once. The sample comprised blood. The receptors derive from a man aged 40-55 years in good health.

The CDR3 DNA sequence: TGCGCCAGCAGCCCCGGGACAGCATATAGCAATCAGCCCCAGCATTTT. This codes for CASSPGTAYSNQPQHF. The chain links TRBV4-1 to TRBJ1-5; 7 bases fit TRBD1. Looked up from germline, CDR1 is MGHRA and CDR2 is YSYEKL. The CDR3 covers 16 residues. The V segment lost 4 bases and the J segment 0 bases; nucleotides outside the gene matches: 6.

The chain links TRBV29-1 to TRBJ2-3; D may match TRBD1 or TRBD2 (5 bases each). This CDR3 is built from 13 residues. Trimming took off 3 bases at V and 5 bases at J, with 12 bases between the two ends. Germline CDR1 SQVTM, CDR2 ANQGSEA. The CDR3 nucleotides are TGCAGCGTTGACGGCAGGGACCGAGATACGCAGTATTTT. It encodes CSVDGRDRDTQYF.

This clone was found once. This chain uses TRBV20-1 with TRBJ2-7; no clear D. V was cut by 5 bases and J by 4 bases, with 9 bases left in between. Germline V gene lookup returns CDR1 DFQATT and CDR2 SNEGSKA (reference sequence). The CDR3 has 11 amino acids. The CDR3 nucleotides read TGCAGTGCTGGACGTCATTACGAGCAGTACTTC. It encodes CSAGRHYEQYF.

The rearrangement joins TRBV20-1 to TRBJ2-1; 10 positions agree with TRBD2. The CDR3 loop spans 15 amino acids. Germline values: CDR1 DFQATT, CDR2 SNEGSKA (reference sequence). V lost 3 bases to trimming and J lost 3 bases; unmatched junction nucleotides: 5. CDR3 DNA: TGCAGTGCTAGTCTCTCTAGCGGGGGCTACAATGAGCAGTTCTTC. Residues: CSASLSSGGYNEQFF.

V is TRBV3-1 (or the pseudogene TRBV3-2) and J is TRBJ2-2; tentative D call: TRBD2 (6 bases). The CDR3 length is 17 residues. Germline values: CDR1 LGHDT, CDR2 YNNKEL (reference sequence). V lost 3 bases and J 3 bases, leaving 17 bases between the germline ends. DNA of the CDR3: TGTGCCAGCAGCCAGCGCCGGGACTCAACTGACACCGGGGAGCTGTTTTTT. This sequence encodes CASSQRRDSTDTGELFF.

The chain recombines TRBV5-6 with TRBJ2-7, with TRBD1 identical over 9 bases. CDR3 size: 16 residues. Trimming at V came to 2 bases and at J to 7 bases, leaving 13 bases not matched to a gene. Germline V CDR1 and CDR2: SGHDT, YYEEEE. CDR3 sequence (DNA): TGTGCCAGCAGCTTAAATTCCGGGACAGGGAGGCGAGAGCAGTACTTC. This gives the protein CASSLNSGTGRREQYF.

V usage is TRBV25-1 and J usage is TRBJ2-7; TRBD2 agrees at 7 bases. CDR3 size: 15 residues. With 2 bases clipped from V and 0 bases from J, the junction kept 4 bases outside the gene matches. Per germline, CDR1 MGHDK and CDR2 SYGVNS. The DNA of the CDR3 is TGTGCCAGCAGTGAAGGAGGCGGGGGCTCCTACGAGCAGTACTTC. Residues: CASSEGGGGSYEQYF.

Only a few counts were recorded for this clone. V gene TRBV7-2 combines with J gene TRBJ1-1; 9 nucleotides line up with TRBD1. CDR1 and CDR2 (germline): SGHTA, FQGNSA. This CDR3 has 12 residues. Trimming took 6 bases from V and 12 from J; bases not matched to a gene: 8. CDR3 nucleotide sequence: TGTGCCAGCAGTGGACGGACAGGGGAACCTTTCTTT. Its translation is CASSGRTGEPFF.

The chain combines TRBV5-6 with TRBJ2-6, with 7 positions matching TRBD1. The CDR3 totals 15 residues. V was clipped by 3 bases and J by 4 bases; unmatched bases: 4. Germline CDR1 reads SGHDT; CDR2 reads YYEEEE. The CDR3 DNA sequence: TGTGCCAGCAGCTACACAGGGGCAGGGGCCAACGTCCTGACTTTC. Protein: CASSYTGAGANVLTF.

DNA of the CDR3: TGCGCCAGCAGCCCGGGACAGGGGGGAATGGTAAGCATGAACACTGAAGCTTTCTTT. Translation gives CASSPGQGGMVSMNTEAFF. The chain recombines TRBV5-1 with TRBJ1-1; TRBD1 matches 11 bases. This CDR3 is 19 amino acids long. V lost 4 bases, J lost 0 bases, and 14 bases stayed unmatched. Germline V gene data show CDR1 as SGHRS and CDR2 as YFSETQ.

V usage is TRBV5-1 and J usage is TRBJ2-7; 7 bases line up with TRBD1. From germline, CDR1 is SGHRS and CDR2 YFSETQ. The CDR3 covers 14 residues. The trim removed 4 bases at V and 2 bases at J, leaving 6 bases unmatched. CDR3 sequence: CASSPGQATYEQYF. CDR3 nucleotide sequence: TGCGCCAGCAGCCCTGGACAGGCCACCTACGAGCAGTACTTC. The full variable domain, completed using reference TRBV5-1 and TRBJ2-7, is KAGVTQTPRYLIKTRGQQVTLSCSPISGHRSVSWYQQTPGQGLQFLFEYFSETQRNKGNFPGRFSGRQFSNSRSEMNVSTLELGDSALYLCASSPGQATYEQYFGPGTRLTVT.

The rearrangement links TRBV7-2 to TRBJ2-3, with 8 bases aligning to TRBD1. Trimming removed 5 bases from V and 1 base from J; junction bases left unmatched: 11. The germline CDR1 and CDR2 sequences are SGHTA and FQGNSA. The CDR3 totals 17 residues. The CDR3 nucleotides read TGTGCCAGCAGCCCGAGATTGACAGGGGCGGGCACAGATACGCAGTATTTT. Its protein product is CASSPRLTGAGTDTQYF. The variable domain in full, with the rest retrieved from reference TRBV7-2 and TRBJ2-3, is GAGVSQSPSNKVTEKGKDVELRCDPISGHTALYWYRQSLGQGLEFLIYFQGNSAPDKSGLPSDRFSAERTGGSVSTLTIQRTQQEDSAVYLCASSPRLTGAGTDTQYFGPGTRLTVL.

The rearrangement uses TRBV5-1 and TRBJ1-4, with D hard to call. Trimming shortened V by 1 base and J by 7 bases, and 11 bases separated the two germline ends. This CDR3 comprises 14 residues. Germline CDR1 SGHRS, CDR2 YFSETQ. The CDR3 loop is CASSLTAGSEKLFF. In nucleotides, the CDR3 is TGCGCCAGCAGCTTGACCGCAGGAAGTGAAAAACTGTTTTTT.

This chain uses TRBV7-3 with TRBJ2-2; 10 bases line up with TRBD1. V lost 1 base to trimming and J lost 0 bases; unmatched junction nucleotides: 2. CDR3 length: 17 amino acids. Per germline, CDR1 SGHTA and CDR2 FQGTGA. The CDR3 coding sequence is TGTGCCAGCAGCTTAAGAGGACAGGGGGCGAACACCGGGGAGCTGTTTTTT. Its translation is CASSLRGQGANTGELFF.

This clone was detected a few times. This chain links TRBV14 with TRBJ1-1, with TRBD1 as a possible D gene (6 bases). The germline CDR1 and CDR2 sequences are SGHDN and FVKESK. V was trimmed by 4 bases and J by 4 bases, leaving 22 bases between them. This CDR3 comprises 17 residues. CDR3 sequence reads: CASSPLSGAHGSTEAFF. The CDR3 coding sequence is TGTGCCAGCAGCCCTCTTTCAGGGGCCCACGGGTCCACTGAAGCTTTCTTT.

The rearrangement joins TRBV6-5 to TRBJ1-6; D is possibly TRBD1 (6 bases). Trimming took 2 bases from V and 8 from J, leaving 13 bases between them. This CDR3 is built from 15 residues. Germline V gene lookup returns CDR1 MNHEY and CDR2 SVGAGI. This chain's CDR3 is CASSYRSGDDSPLHF. For the CDR3, the DNA is TGTGCCAGCAGTTACCGGTCAGGGGACGATTCACCCCTCCACTTT.

This clone came up a few times. The chain couples TRBV10-1 to TRBJ2-5; tentative D call: TRBD2 (5 bases). V lost 6 bases, J lost 5 bases, and 13 bases lay in between. The CDR3 consists of 13 residues. Per the germline V gene, CDR1 is WNHNN and CDR2 is SYGVQD (reference sequence). CDR3 sequence reads: CASSVGPGETQYF. CDR3 nucleotide sequence: TGCGCCAGCAGCGTAGGGCCGGGGGAGACCCAGTACTTC.

This rearrangement joins TRBV12-3 or TRBV12-4 to TRBJ1-1; D gene ambiguous. V lost 6 bases and J lost 3, with 11 bases in between. This CDR3 comprises 13 residues. CDR3 DNA sequence: TGTGCCAGCAGCATCGGTCGGGACACTGAAGCTTTCTTT. The encoded protein is CASSIGRDTEAFF.

CDR3 nucleotides: TGTGCCAGCAGCTCGCAACAGGGGAATGGCTACACCTTC. Its translation: CASSSQQGNGYTF. The rearrangement joins TRBV7-3 to TRBJ1-2; TRBD1 aligns across 7 bases. Germline lookup yields CDR1 SGHTA and CDR2 FQGTGA. The CDR3 runs to 13 residues. V lost 4 bases to trimming and J lost 6 bases; unmatched junction nucleotides: 5. The full variable domain, in which reference TRBV7-3 and TRBJ1-2 provide the parts outside the CDR3, is GAGVSQTPSNKVTEKGKYVELRCDPISGHTALYWYRQSLGQGPEFLIYFQGTGAADDSGLPNDRFFAVRPEGSVSTLKIQRTERGDSAVYLCASSSQQGNGYTFGSGTRLTVV.

The chain carries TRBV2 and TRBJ1-6; D call uncertain. The CDR3 extends over 13 amino acids. Germline V CDR1 and CDR2: SNHLY, FYNNEI. V lost 7 bases and J 5 bases, leaving 9 bases between the germline ends. For the CDR3, the DNA is TGTGCCAGCAACACGTTAAATAATTCACCCCTCCACTTT. This encodes CASNTLNNSPLHF.

This clone was counted a single time. The chain joins TRBV9 to TRBJ1-1; D call uncertain. V was shortened by 4 bases and J by 1 base, with 17 bases between the two germline ends. Germline CDR1 is SGDLS and CDR2 is YYNGEE. This CDR3 has 16 amino acids. Here the CDR3 reads CASSLFPKRENTEAFF. The CDR3 nucleotides read TGTGCCAGCAGCCTCTTCCCAAAAAGGGAGAACACTGAAGCTTTCTTT.

The chain joins TRBV19 to TRBJ2-3; 8 bases line up with TRBD2. The germline V gene has CDR1 LNHDA and CDR2 SQIVND (reference sequence). After removal of 5 bases from V and 0 bases from J, the junction contained 4 bases not matched to a gene. The CDR3 is 15 amino acids. The CDR3 DNA is TGTGCCAGTAGTCTAAGCGGGGGCAGCACAGATACGCAGTATTTT. Translating gives CASSLSGGSTDTQYF.